Below, 13 T cell receptor beta chains from the same sample are listed, as sequenced in a study of vaccination and CD4 T cells after COVID-19. Cultured CD4+ T cells had their DNA profiled by the Oncomine TCR Beta short-read assay. Genomic DNA was extracted from cultured CD4+ T cells. From the PCR reads, TCRdb called clonotypes with MiXCR, one entry per CDR3 protein. This table holds roughly 7,000 distinct CDR3 sequences, about 35% found once. Which antigens these TCRs recognize remains unknown. As for treatment: 10-day PBMC culture with coronavirus spike peptide pools or control peptides (ViraFEST assay). An unexposed donor provided the CD4+ T cells, which were collected before the COVID-19 pandemic (2011-2018). The specimen sequenced was CD4+ T cells from blood, cultured in vitro. The receptors stem from a human donor in good health.

V usage is TRBV6-1 and J usage is TRBJ1-4; perhaps TRBD1 as D (5 bases). CDR3 length equals 14 residues. Germline loops: CDR1 MNHNS, CDR2 SASEGT. The V gene lost 7 bases and the J gene lost 2 bases, with 11 bases spanning the gap. CDR3 region: CASNGQGTNEKLFF. The DNA of the CDR3 is TGTGCCAGCAACGGCCAGGGCACTAATGAAAAACTGTTTTTT.

V is TRBV7-2 and J is TRBJ2-1, with 8 bases lining up with TRBD1. Germline CDR1 is SGHTA and CDR2 is FQGNSA. CDR3 length: 15 residues. V was clipped by 5 bases and J by 6 bases; unmatched bases: 9. CDR3 in amino acids: CASSPGQGAFNEQFF. The DNA of the CDR3 is TGTGCCAGCAGCCCCGGGCAGGGGGCCTTCAATGAGCAGTTCTTC.

This clonotype was seen a handful of times. V usage is TRBV20-1 and J usage is TRBJ2-1; 9 bases agree with TRBD1. CDR1 and CDR2 from the germline V gene are DFQATT and SNEGSKA (reference sequence). V lost 8 bases and J lost 2; bases outside the gene matches: 10. CDR3 length: 15 residues. The CDR3 DNA follows: TGCAGTCGTCCAACAGGGGGCGACCCCTACAATGAGCAGTTCTTC. It is translated as CSRPTGGDPYNEQFF.

The J gene is TRBJ2-1, the V gene TRBV20-1; possibly TRBD1 for D (6 bases). Germline V gives CDR1 DFQATT, CDR2 SNEGSKA (reference sequence). The CDR3 loop spans 16 amino acids. Trimming removed 0 bases at V and 4 bases at J, with 16 bases between. CDR3 nucleotides: TGCAGTGCTAGAGAACAGGGACGCGGTTCTTACAATGAGCAGTTCTTC. Translating gives CSAREQGRGSYNEQFF.

This chain joins TRBV19 and TRBJ2-7; tentatively, D is TRBD1 or TRBD2 (5 bases each). CDR1 and CDR2 from the germline V gene are LNHDA and SQIVND (reference sequence). The CDR3 is made up of 15 amino acids. Trimming cost V 5 bases and J 4 bases, with 18 bases left between them. The CDR3 coding sequence is TGTGCCAGTAGTCCACAGCCGGGGCCGGCTTACGAGCAGTACTTC. Amino acid sequence: CASSPQPGPAYEQYF.

The chain is built from TRBV24-1 and TRBJ2-1; D is unresolved. Looked up from germline, CDR1 is KGHDR and CDR2 is SFDVKD. V was cut by 3 bases and J by 4 bases, with 9 bases left in between. This CDR3 contains 14 residues. CDR3 sequence reads: CATSDALSYNEQFF. The CDR3 DNA is TGTGCCACCAGTGATGCTCTTTCTTACAATGAGCAGTTCTTC.

This clonotype has only a few counts. The V and J genes are TRBV7-6 and TRBJ2-7; maybe TRBD2 (5 bases). V lost 1 base and J lost 4, with 11 bases in between. The germline V gene has CDR1 SGHVS and CDR2 FNYEAQ. The CDR3 runs 14 residues. CDR3 sequence: CASSLVGEGYEQYF. CDR3 sequence (DNA): TGTGCCAGCAGCTTAGTGGGAGAGGGTTACGAGCAGTACTTC.

This clonotype occurred a few times. This chain links TRBV2 with TRBJ2-1, with 7 bases identical to TRBD2. Germline V gene lookup returns CDR1 SNHLY and CDR2 FYNNEI. V was clipped by 8 bases and J by 9 bases; unmatched bases: 7. The CDR3 spans 12 residues. The CDR3 here is CASGLDNSEQFF. CDR3 bases: TGTGCCAGCGGACTAGATAATAGTGAGCAGTTCTTC.

This clonotype was seen only a few times. This chain links TRBV6-5 with TRBJ1-5, with TRBD1 as a possible D gene (6 bases). The germline V gene encodes CDR1 MNHEY and CDR2 SVGAGI. The CDR3 contains 17 residues. Trimming took 3 bases from V and 3 from J, leaving 18 bases between them. Written as DNA, the CDR3 is TGTGCCAGCAGTTATTCCCCGGGACAAAGGTCCAATCAGCCCCAGCATTTT. Its translation is CASSYSPGQRSNQPQHF.

This clonotype showed up just a few times. The V call is TRBV19, the J call TRBJ2-7, with D tentatively TRBD1 or TRBD2 (5 bases each). The CDR3 is 14 residues long. The germline gives CDR1 LNHDA, CDR2 SQIVND (reference sequence). V dropped 6 bases and J dropped 0 bases, with 12 bases sitting between them. In nucleotides, the CDR3 is TGTGCCAGTAGCCGGGACCCCAGCTCCTACGAGCAGTACTTC. It translates to CASSRDPSSYEQYF.

V is TRBV7-2 and J is TRBJ2-1; D tentatively reads TRBD1 or TRBD2 (5 bases each). The V end lost 5 bases, the J end lost 7 bases, and 21 bases lay between the germline ends. CDR1 and CDR2 from the germline V gene are SGHTA and FQGNSA. The CDR3 spans 16 residues. The CDR3 loop reads CASSLELARGMNEQFF. As DNA, the CDR3 is TGTGCCAGCAGCCTCGAGCTAGCTAGGGGAATGAATGAGCAGTTCTTC.

This clonotype was counted only a few times. The chain recombines TRBV20-1 with TRBJ1-2; no firm D call. V was shortened by 0 bases and J by 2 bases, with 16 bases between the two germline ends. The length of the CDR3 is 16 residues. Germline assignment: CDR1 DFQATT and CDR2 SNEGSKA (reference sequence). The CDR3, as DNA: TGCAGTGCTAGAGATCGAATTCCCCATAGGAACTATGGCTACACCTTC. It yields the protein CSARDRIPHRNYGYTF.

This sequence joins TRBV7-3 and TRBJ2-3; 7 bases map to TRBD1. V gave up 1 base and J gave up 6 bases; unmatched junction bases: 7. Germline CDR1 reads SGHTA; CDR2 reads FQGTGA. CDR3 length: 15 amino acids. CDR3 DNA sequence: TGTGCCAGCAGCTTAAGAGGGGGCGCGGTGGATACGCAGTATTTT. Translated, it gives CASSLRGGAVDTQYF. Full variable domain (rest looked up from reference TRBV7-3 and TRBJ2-3): GAGVSQTPSNKVTEKGKYVELRCDPISGHTALYWYRQSLGQGPEFLIYFQGTGAADDSGLPNDRFFAVRPEGSVSTLKIQRTERGDSAVYLCASSLRGGAVDTQYFGPGTRLTVL.